These 20 T cell receptor beta chains came from one sample sequenced in a study of blood T cell repertoires in COVID-19. Assay: immunoSEQ multiplex PCR; the TCRdb copy retains only in-frame clones and omits some. This sample has some 150,000 clones, with 75% to 80% found just once. Specimen: peripheral blood. Receptors originate from a woman in her fifties or sixties with active or convalescent COVID-19.

This clone was counted a single time. This sequence joins TRBV6-2 or TRBV6-3 and TRBJ1-4; 7 bases are shared with TRBD1. CDR3 length: 15 residues. V shed 5 bases, J shed 3 bases, and the junction held 6 bases outside the gene matches. The germline gives CDR1 MNHEY, CDR2 SVGEGT. The CDR3 DNA reads as TGTGCCAGCAGTACGCCAGGGACAGCTAATGAAAAACTGTTTTTT. Protein product: CASSTPGTANEKLFF.

The CDR3 DNA reads TGTGCCAGCAGTCGAGGAGTGAACACTGAAGCTTTCTTT. It translates to CASSRGVNTEAFF. The chain couples TRBV12-3 or TRBV12-4 to TRBJ1-1; D unclear. The CDR3 extends over 13 amino acids. V lost 5 bases and J lost 0, with 7 bases in between.

V and J are TRBV7-9 and TRBJ1-1; 7 bases map to TRBD1. V shed 1 base and J 1 base; nucleotides not matched to a gene: 3. The CDR3 is 15 residues long. Per germline, CDR1 SEHNR and CDR2 FQNEAQ (reference sequence). CDR3 sequence (DNA): TGTGCCAGCAGCTTAGTAACAGGGGCGAACACTGAAGCTTTCTTT. It is translated as CASSLVTGANTEAFF.

V usage is TRBV7-3 and J usage is TRBJ2-2; TRBD2 matches at 12 bases. The CDR3 extends over 18 amino acids. Looked up from germline, CDR1 is SGHTA and CDR2 is FQGTGA. Unmatched junction bases numbered 7, after V lost 5 bases and J lost 0 bases. CDR3: CASSPDGLAGTNTGELFF. In DNA, the CDR3 is TGTGCCAGCAGCCCGGATGGACTAGCGGGGACGAACACCGGGGAGCTGTTTTTT.

The V and J genes are TRBV28 and TRBJ1-2; 8 bases agree with TRBD1. With V trimmed by 3 bases and J by 8 bases, 14 bases remained unmatched. The germline gives CDR1 MDHEN, CDR2 SYDVKM. The CDR3 is 16 amino acids. The CDR3 nucleotides are TGTGCCAGCAGTTTGGAGACAGGGGTCTCGCTCGGGGGCTACACCTTC. This sequence encodes CASSLETGVSLGGYTF.

Written as DNA, the CDR3 is TGTGCCTGGAAAAGAGCGAGGCCCTACGAGCAGTACTTC. This codes for CAWKRARPYEQYF. J is TRBJ2-7 and V is TRBV30; D not certain. Germline V CDR1 and CDR2: GTSNPN, SVGIG (reference sequence). The ends were cut back, 4 bases at V and 2 bases at J, with 12 bases in the middle. The CDR3 has 13 residues.

The chain recombines TRBV5-5 with TRBJ1-4; D is undetermined. Germline V lookup: CDR1 SGHKS, CDR2 YYEKEE (reference sequence). With 2 bases removed from V and 8 bases from J, the gap between germline ends came to 19 bases. The CDR3 is 16 amino acids. In DNA, the CDR3 is TGTGCCAGCAGCTTTTGGGGAGGAAACCCCTTGGAAAAACTGTTTTTT. Translated: CASSFWGGNPLEKLFF.

This clone was counted a few times. The chain joins TRBV30 to TRBJ1-3; D is unresolved. The CDR3 extends over 15 amino acids. V was trimmed by 0 bases and J by 7 bases, leaving 16 bases between them. The germline V gene encodes CDR1 GTSNPN and CDR2 SVGIG (reference sequence). Here the CDR3 DNA reads TGTGCCTGGAGTGTTTTTACGCGAAAGGAGAACACCATATATTTT. Its protein is CAWSVFTRKENTIYF.

The gene calls are TRBV9 and TRBJ1-2, with unresolved D. The ends were cut back, 4 bases at V and 14 bases at J, with 18 bases in the middle. The germline gives CDR1 SGDLS, CDR2 YYNGEE. The CDR3 runs to 12 residues. The CDR3, as DNA: TGTGCCAGCAGCCCAATGGGGTCTACGGGGACCTTC. As protein: CASSPMGSTGTF.

CDR3 sequence (DNA): TGTGCAAGTCGCTTATCGGGCGGGGGGGCAATACATACGCAGTATTTT. Its translation: CASRLSGGGAIHTQYF. V is TRBV12-2 and J is TRBJ2-3; TRBD2 reflects the table's D call only, with no check against the DNA. TRBV12-2 is given as a pseudogene. CDR3 length equals 16 residues.

This clone was counted a few times. This chain links TRBV29-1 with TRBJ2-1, with 7 bases fitting TRBD1. V lost 7 bases and J lost 1; bases outside the gene matches: 1. Germline values: CDR1 SQVTM, CDR2 ANQGSEA. The CDR3 loop spans 12 amino acids. The CDR3 DNA reads as TGCAGCGCGGGACAGTCCTACAATGAGCAGTTCTTC. It codes for CSAGQSYNEQFF.

This clone was observed once. The chain is built from TRBV19 and TRBJ1-5; 9 bases line up with TRBD1. J gave up 4 bases and V 3 bases, and 4 bases lay outside the gene matches. Germline V gives CDR1 LNHDA, CDR2 SQIVND (reference sequence). This CDR3 region has 15 residues. The CDR3 nucleotides are TGTGCCAGTAGTATCGGGACAGGGCAGAATCAGCCCCAGCATTTT. The encoded protein is CASSIGTGQNQPQHF.

The chain is built from TRBV5-1 and TRBJ1-6; the D is unclear. This CDR3 region has 15 residues. V shed 1 base and J shed 0 bases, with 5 bases lying between them. Germline assignment: CDR1 SGHRS and CDR2 YFSETQ. The CDR3 region has the DNA TGCGCCAGCAGCTTGACAGTCTCCTATAATTCACCCCTCCACTTT. This codes for CASSLTVSYNSPLHF.

The V gene is TRBV6-5, the J gene TRBJ2-1; 12 positions agree with TRBD2. This CDR3 has 14 amino acids. With V trimmed by 6 bases and J by 6 bases, 3 bases remained unmatched. CDR1 is MNHEY and CDR2 is SVGAGI in the germline V gene. This CDR3 reads CASRGLAGRNEQFF. The CDR3 nucleotides read TGTGCCAGCAGGGGACTAGCGGGCCGCAATGAGCAGTTCTTC.

Notes on this clone: Other DNA sequences in the sample encode the same CDR3. This chain links TRBV29-1 with TRBJ2-1, with 10 bases identical to TRBD1. With V trimmed by 4 bases and J by 4 bases, 1 base remained unmatched. CDR3 length: 13 amino acids. The germline CDR1 and CDR2 sequences are SQVTM and ANQGSEA. The CDR3 nucleotides read TGCAGCGTTGGGACAGGGGGGTACAATGAGCAGTTCTTC. Translation: CSVGTGGYNEQFF.

The chain is built from TRBV11-3 and TRBJ2-2; D might be TRBD2 (6 bases). Germline V gives CDR1 SGHNT, CDR2 YENEEA. Trimming took 1 base from V and 3 from J, leaving 12 bases between them. The CDR3 consists of 16 residues. The CDR3 nucleotides read TGTGCCAGCAGCTTAGTGATAGGGAGGTACACCGGGGAGCTGTTTTTT. It codes for CASSLVIGRYTGELFF.

V gene TRBV4-2 combines with J gene TRBJ2-1, with no clear D. This CDR3 is 17 amino acids long. Germline assignment: CDR1 LGHNA and CDR2 YNFKEQ. V was trimmed by 1 base and J by 4 bases, leaving 17 bases between them. CDR3 sequence (DNA): TGTGCCAGCAGCCAAGCCCCCAGGTCAGGCCCTTACAATGAGCAGTTCTTC. Its translation is CASSQAPRSGPYNEQFF.

The chain recombines TRBV27 with TRBJ2-3, with TRBD1 matching over 10 bases. CDR1 and CDR2 (germline): MNHEY, SMNVEV (reference sequence). The CDR3 consists of 23 residues. The junction had 23 bases not matched to a gene; V was cut back by 2 bases and J by 0 bases. The CDR3 here is CASSLGWGKRGTGDETSTDTQYF. The CDR3 DNA reads TGTGCCAGCAGTTTAGGGTGGGGAAAAAGGGGGACAGGGGACGAGACTAGCACAGATACGCAGTATTTT.

This chain links TRBV5-6 with TRBJ1-1; perhaps TRBD1 as D (5 bases). Germline V CDR1 and CDR2: SGHDT, YYEEEE. This CDR3 region has 16 residues. Trimming took 4 bases from V and 1 from J, leaving 17 bases between them. The CDR3 DNA reads as TGTGCCAGCAGCGCGACAGTTTACTTCCCGAACACTGAAGCTTTCTTT. This encodes CASSATVYFPNTEAFF.

V usage is TRBV18 and J usage is TRBJ1-2, with 9 bases aligning to TRBD1. Germline lookup yields CDR1 KGHSH and CDR2 LQKENI. V dropped 4 bases and J dropped 6; count of bases not matched to a gene: 18. The CDR3 sequence is 18 residues long. DNA for the CDR3: TGTGCCAGCTCACTGAACACGGGACAGGGTAATCCTGAGAATGGCTACACCTTC. Encoded protein: CASSLNTGQGNPENGYTF.